This TCR beta chain comes out of a study of shared clonotypes between healthy human individuals. Comments on this clone: Its antigen is unidentified.

The repertoire was sequenced with immunoSEQ multiplex PCR; TCRdb's copy has only in-frame clones and lacks some. The sample includes around 1.6 million clones, 95% to 99% of them seen just once. Findings and caveats of the study: Larger estimated richness was generally seen in naive subsets than in memory subsets.

The CDR3 contains 14 residues. CDR1 KGHSH and CDR2 LQKENI come from the germline V gene. V was trimmed by 2 bases and J by 6 bases, leaving 12 bases between them. The rearrangement joins TRBV18 to TRBJ2-3; D call uncertain. The sequenced sample was naive CD4+ T cells sorted from blood. As for subset: CD45RA+ positively selected. The TCR originated in a man aged 25 to 40 in good health. In nucleotides, the CDR3 is TGTGCCAGCTCACCATCCGATACACCCGATACGCAGTATTTT. Protein product: CASSPSDTPDTQYF.